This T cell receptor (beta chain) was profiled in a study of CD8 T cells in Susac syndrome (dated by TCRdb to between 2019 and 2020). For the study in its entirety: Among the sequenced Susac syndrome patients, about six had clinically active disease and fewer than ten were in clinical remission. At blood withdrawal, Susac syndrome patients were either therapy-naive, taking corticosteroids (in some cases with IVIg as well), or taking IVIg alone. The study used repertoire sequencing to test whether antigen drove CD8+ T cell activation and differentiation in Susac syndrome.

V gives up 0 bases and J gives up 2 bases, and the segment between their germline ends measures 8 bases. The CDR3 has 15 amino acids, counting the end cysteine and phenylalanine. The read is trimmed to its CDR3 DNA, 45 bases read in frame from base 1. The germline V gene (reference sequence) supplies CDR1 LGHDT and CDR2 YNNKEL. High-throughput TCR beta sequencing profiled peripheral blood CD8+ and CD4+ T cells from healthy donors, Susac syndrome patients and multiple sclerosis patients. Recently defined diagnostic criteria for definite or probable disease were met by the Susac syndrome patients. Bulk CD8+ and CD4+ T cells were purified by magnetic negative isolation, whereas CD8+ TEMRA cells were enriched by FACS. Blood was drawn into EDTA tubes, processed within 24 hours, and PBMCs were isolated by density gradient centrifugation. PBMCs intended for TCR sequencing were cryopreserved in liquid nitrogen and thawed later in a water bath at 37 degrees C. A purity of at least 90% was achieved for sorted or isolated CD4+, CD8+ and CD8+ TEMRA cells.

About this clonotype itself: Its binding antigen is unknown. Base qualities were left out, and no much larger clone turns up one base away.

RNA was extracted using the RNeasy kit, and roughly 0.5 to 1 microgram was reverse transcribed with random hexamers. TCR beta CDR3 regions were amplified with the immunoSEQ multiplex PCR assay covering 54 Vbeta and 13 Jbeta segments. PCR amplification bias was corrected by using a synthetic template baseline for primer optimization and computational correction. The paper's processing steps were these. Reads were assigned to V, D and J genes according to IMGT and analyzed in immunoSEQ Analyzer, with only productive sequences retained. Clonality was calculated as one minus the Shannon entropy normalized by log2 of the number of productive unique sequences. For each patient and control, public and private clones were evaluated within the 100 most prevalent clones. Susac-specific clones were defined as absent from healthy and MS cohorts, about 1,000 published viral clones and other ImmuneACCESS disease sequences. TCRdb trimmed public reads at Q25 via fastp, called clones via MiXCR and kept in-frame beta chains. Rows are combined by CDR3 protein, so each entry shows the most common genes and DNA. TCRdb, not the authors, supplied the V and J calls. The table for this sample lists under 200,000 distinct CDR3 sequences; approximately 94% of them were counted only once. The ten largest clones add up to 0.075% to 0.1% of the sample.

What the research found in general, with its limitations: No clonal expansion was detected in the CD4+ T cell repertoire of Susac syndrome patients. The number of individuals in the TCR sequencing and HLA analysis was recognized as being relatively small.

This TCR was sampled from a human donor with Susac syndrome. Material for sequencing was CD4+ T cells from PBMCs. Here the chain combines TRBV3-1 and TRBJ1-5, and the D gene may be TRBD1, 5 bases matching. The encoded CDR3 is CASSQEGQGNQPQHF. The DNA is TGTGCCAGCAGCCAAGAGGGGCAGGGCAATCAGCCCCAGCATTTT.